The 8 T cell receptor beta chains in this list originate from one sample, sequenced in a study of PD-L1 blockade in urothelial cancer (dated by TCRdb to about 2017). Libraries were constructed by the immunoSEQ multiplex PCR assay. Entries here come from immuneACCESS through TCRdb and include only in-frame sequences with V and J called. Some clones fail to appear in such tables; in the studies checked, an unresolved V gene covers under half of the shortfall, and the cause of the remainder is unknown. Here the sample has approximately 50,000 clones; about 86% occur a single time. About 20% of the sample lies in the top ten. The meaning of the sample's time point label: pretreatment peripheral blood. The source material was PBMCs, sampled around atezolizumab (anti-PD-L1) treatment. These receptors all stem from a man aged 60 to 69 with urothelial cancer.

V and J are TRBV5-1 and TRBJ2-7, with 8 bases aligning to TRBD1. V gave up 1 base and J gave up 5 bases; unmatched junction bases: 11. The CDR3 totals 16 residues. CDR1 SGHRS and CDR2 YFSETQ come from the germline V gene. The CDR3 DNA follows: TGCGCCAGCAGCTTGATGGGACAGGTGATACTAAACGAGCAGTACTTC. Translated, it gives CASSLMGQVILNEQYF.

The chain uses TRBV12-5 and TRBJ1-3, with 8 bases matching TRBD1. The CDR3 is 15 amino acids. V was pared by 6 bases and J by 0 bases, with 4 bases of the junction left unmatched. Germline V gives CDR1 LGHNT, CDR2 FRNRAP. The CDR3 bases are TGTGCTAGTGGGTTAGGGACAGGCTCTGGAAACACCATATATTTT. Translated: CASGLGTGSGNTIYF.

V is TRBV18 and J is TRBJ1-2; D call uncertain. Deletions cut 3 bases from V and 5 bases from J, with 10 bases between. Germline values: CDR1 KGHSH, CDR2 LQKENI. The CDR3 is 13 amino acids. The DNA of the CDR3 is TGTGCCAGCTCACCTCCGGGAAAGTATGGCTACACCTTC. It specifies CASSPPGKYGYTF. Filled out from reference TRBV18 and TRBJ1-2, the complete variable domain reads NAGVMQNPRHLVRRRGQEARLRCSPMKGHSHVYWYRQLPEEGLKFMVYLQKENIIDESGMPKERFSAEFPKEGPSILRIQQVVRGDSAAYFCASSPPGKYGYTFGSGTRLTVV.

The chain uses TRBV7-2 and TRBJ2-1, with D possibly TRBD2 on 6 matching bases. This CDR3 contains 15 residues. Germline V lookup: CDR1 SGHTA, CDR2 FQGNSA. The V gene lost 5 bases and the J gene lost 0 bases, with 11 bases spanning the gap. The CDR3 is CASSRGANSYNEQFF. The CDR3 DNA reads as TGTGCCAGCAGCCGCGGGGCTAACTCCTACAATGAGCAGTTCTTC.

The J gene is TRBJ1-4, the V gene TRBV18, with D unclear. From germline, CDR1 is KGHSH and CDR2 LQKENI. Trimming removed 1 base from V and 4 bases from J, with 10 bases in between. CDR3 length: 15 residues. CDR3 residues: CASSPQQEINEKLFF. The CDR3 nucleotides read TGTGCCAGCTCACCACAACAAGAAATTAATGAAAAACTGTTTTTT.

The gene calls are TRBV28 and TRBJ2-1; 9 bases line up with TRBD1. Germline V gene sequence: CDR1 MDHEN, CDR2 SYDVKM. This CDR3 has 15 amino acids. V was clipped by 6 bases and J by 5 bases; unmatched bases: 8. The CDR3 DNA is TGTGCCAGCAGACCAGGACAGGGGCGAAACAATGAGCAGTTCTTC. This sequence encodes CASRPGQGRNNEQFF.

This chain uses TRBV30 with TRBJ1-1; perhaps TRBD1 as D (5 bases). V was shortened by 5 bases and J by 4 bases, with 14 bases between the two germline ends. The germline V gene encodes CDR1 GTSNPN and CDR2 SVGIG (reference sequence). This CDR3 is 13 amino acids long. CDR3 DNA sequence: TGTGCCTGGGACAGTCAGGCCGGCACTGAAGCTTTCTTT. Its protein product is CAWDSQAGTEAFF.

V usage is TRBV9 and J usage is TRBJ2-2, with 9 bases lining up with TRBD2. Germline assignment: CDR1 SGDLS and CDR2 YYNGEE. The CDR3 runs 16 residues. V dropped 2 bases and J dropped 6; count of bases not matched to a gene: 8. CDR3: CASSVRGRGYAGELFF. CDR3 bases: TGTGCCAGCAGCGTTCGCGGGAGGGGGTACGCCGGGGAGCTGTTTTTT.